The T cell receptor beta chain described here comes from a study of glioma-infiltrating T cells after dendritic cell vaccination listed by TCRdb under 2016. Background on the whole study: Of the 15 glioblastoma patients in the cohort, all drawn from Phase I and II dendritic cell vaccination trials, 9 were newly diagnosed and 6 had recurrent disease. Autologous tumor lysate-pulsed dendritic cell vaccination was administered to the patients between 2003 and 2012. To make the vaccine, monocyte-derived dendritic cells were cultured for approximately 7 days with IL-4 and GM-CSF and then pulsed overnight with autologous tumor lysate. Each patient was given three intradermal dendritic cell vaccine injections, spaced two weeks apart, in the arm below the axilla. In glioblastoma patients vaccinated with dendritic cells, deep sequencing of TCR beta CDR3 regions served to measure the amount of tumor-infiltrating lymphocytes and to compare repertoires between tumor and blood. TCR sequencing metrics, including TIL content and tumor-blood repertoire overlap, were correlated with survival after dendritic cell vaccination. The investigation overall reported the following: The cohort was small and heterogeneous, few patients had complete blood and tumor sets, and even fewer had initial-recurrent tumor pairs. Longer time to progression and overall survival after dendritic cell vaccination were predicted by higher estimated pretreatment TIL content. The three-group TCR overlap response model was described as speculative and requiring prospective validation. No direct relationship between TCR clonality and survival was found, suggesting a diverse polyclonal response may matter.

The sample's time point, from its label and the paper: after dendritic cell vaccination, including at tumor progression/relapse. To be selected, patients needed enough residual fresh-frozen tumor tissue and more than two years of available survival data. Although molecular status otherwise differed among the glioblastoma patients, no patient had an isocitrate dehydrogenase mutation. PBMC were collected before vaccination, two weeks after the third vaccination, and at tumor progression if progression occurred. Genomic DNA was extracted with the Qiagen DNeasy Blood extraction Kit. Turning to this clone: The target of this receptor is not known. Base-call qualities are not available, and no considerably larger clone is one nucleotide away.

Looking up the germline V gene yields CDR1 ENHRY and CDR2 SYGVKD. Trimming leaves V shorter by 0 bases and J shorter by 2 bases, with the junction holding 8 bases beyond the gene matches. The CDR3 has 18 amino acids, counting the end cysteine and phenylalanine. The kept DNA is CDR3 alone, 54 bases in frame from the first base. TCRB CDR3 regions were amplified from about 2 ug genomic DNA, or all available DNA if less, using the immunoSEQ assay. The multiplex PCR employed 60 forward primers targeting TCR V beta segments and 13 reverse primers targeting J beta segments. To estimate the number of reads per starting template, synthetic control templates were added to each sample at limiting dilution. The Illumina HiSeq System generated 87 bp sequencing reads. The study's processing was this. To remove PCR and sequencing errors, closely related sequences were merged with a nearest neighbor algorithm. TCR overlap was defined as the percentage of unique tumor TCR beta sequences that were also present in the same patient's peripheral blood. In TCRdb, the immuneACCESS table is reduced to in-frame sequences with V and J assigned. These tables do not hold every clone; where another copy was compared, an unresolved V gene accounts for under half, and the others remain unexplained. The V and J calls and the clone size are those of that table, but D and trimming were determined from the DNA. This sample gives roughly 100,000 clones in total; around 87% of them show up just once. The leading ten clones occupy 2.7% of the sample.

This sequence originates from a human donor with glioblastoma. The sequenced sample was blood, obtained after dendritic cell vaccination. Rearrangement joined TRBV10-3 to TRBJ2-7; TRBD1 fits 12 bases in the junction. The CDR3 protein is CAISESAGTGGSTYEQYF. The nucleotide sequence reads TGTGCCATCAGTGAGTCGGCCGGGACAGGGGGCTCCACCTACGAGCAGTACTTC.